This T cell receptor (beta chain) came from a study of PD-1 blockade in mismatch repair-deficient tumors (dated by TCRdb to about 2017). Study-level background: Between late 2013 and 2016, the trial enrolled over 80 consecutive patients with about twelve mismatch repair-deficient cancer types, every one of whom had been previously treated and was progressing. Tumor-associated T cell clones were tracked in the peripheral blood of patients responding to PD-1 blockade by deep sequencing of TCR CDR3 regions.

Mismatch repair deficiency was established in every enrolled patient by polymerase chain reaction or immunohistochemistry. A few patients who responded to pembrolizumab therapy underwent TCR sequencing. In the phase II trial, pembrolizumab PD-1 blockade was tested prospectively in advanced mismatch repair-deficient cancers, no matter which tissue of origin the cancers came from. Peripheral blood T cell samples were collected serially, before PD-1 blockade began and at several time points afterward. Blood sampling times were expressed in weeks after the first pembrolizumab dose. Here is what the overall study found, with its caveats: Clones residing in the tumor, which were often undetectable in blood before treatment, expanded quickly after pembrolizumab and then contracted, generally before radiologic responses.

The V end gives up 2 bases and the J end 0 bases, leaving 25 bases in the junction not matched to a gene. Measured from the cysteine to the phenylalanine, the CDR3 is 22 residues long. The retained sequence is limited to the CDR3, 66 bases, with the frame set at the first base. Points on this clone: Its antigen remains unidentified. No base quality information exists; no much larger clone differs at one position.

The method behind the library was the immunoSEQ multiplex PCR assay. The table was pulled from immuneACCESS by TCRdb, which kept in-frame rearrangements only. Such tables lose some clones; where checked, under half of the loss comes from unresolved V genes, and the rest has no known cause. This sample has tens of thousands of clones in its table, and approximately 89% of those were observed once. Around 14% of the sample lies in the top ten. Rearrangement joined TRBV23-1 to TRBJ2-7; 7 nucleotides in the junction match TRBD2. TRBV23-1 is an ORF, with its function uncertain. The receptor was isolated from an adult with mismatch repair-deficient cancer. Here the sequenced sample was peripheral blood, taken 52 weeks after starting pembrolizumab. Read as DNA, the sequence is TGCGCCAGCAGTCAACCTGGACCGCAGGTTTTGGGGCGGGGGATGAGCTCCTACGAGCAGTACTTC. This translates into CASSQPGPQVLGRGMSSYEQYF.